The rows below give T cell receptor beta chains drawn from one sample of a study of chemoradiotherapy in HPV16-positive cancers. Clones were sequenced by immunoSEQ multiplex PCR, and TCRdb holds only the in-frame ones, with some missing. The table has roughly 3,900 clones, about 72% seen once. This sample comprised tumor tissue, obtained from a patient who underwent chemoradiotherapy. These receptor sequences come from a human donor with HPV-associated anogenital cancer. The CDR3 runs from the conserved cysteine through the conserved F or W. D genes are given only for firm matches. Only some rows state a clone size, as once, few, many or a class for expanded clones.

>few|-|TRBV19|TRBJ1-2
CASSIGELNLFYGYTF
TGTGCCAGTAGTATAGGGGAACTCAACCTTTTCTATGGCTACACCTTC
>-|-|TRBV5-1|TRBJ1-1
CASSPALVLGTEAFF
TGCGCCAGCAGTCCCGCCCTAGTTCTAGGCACTGAAGCTTTCTTT
>-|TRBD1|TRBV19|TRBJ1-1
CASRLGEDRGTEAFF
TGTGCCAGTAGATTAGGGGAGGACAGGGGGACTGAAGCTTTCTTT
>-|TRBD1|TRBV19|TRBJ1-1
CASSTRGGTGDAFF
TGTGCCAGTAGTACCCGGGGCGGCACAGGGGACGCTTTCTTT
>-|-|TRBV6-1|TRBJ2-7
CASSEAPVYEQYF
TGTGCCAGCAGTGAAGCGCCGGTCTACGAGCAGTACTTC
>-|-|TRBV6-6|TRBJ1-4
CASRDPGEANEKLFF
TGTGCCAGCAGAGACCCAGGGGAGGCTAATGAAAAACTGTTTTTT
>-|TRBD1|TRBV14|TRBJ1-2
CASSPNQGVLNYGYTF
TGTGCCAGCAGCCCGAACCAGGGGGTCCTAAACTATGGCTACACCTTC
>-|-|TRBV6-1|TRBJ1-6
CASSEVIQGASPLHF
TGTGCCAGCAGTGAAGTTATACAGGGAGCCTCACCCCTCCACTTT
>-|-|TRBV30|TRBJ2-7
CAWDRFAYEQYF
TGTGCCTGGGACAGGTTCGCCTACGAGCAGTACTTC
>-|-|TRBV10-3|TRBJ2-7
CATHSSSSYEQYF
TGTGCCACCCACAGCTCGAGCTCCTACGAGCAGTACTTC
>-|-|TRBV27|TRBJ1-2
CASSLQGRLNGYTF
TGTGCCAGCAGTTTACAAGGACGCTTAAATGGCTACACCTTC
>-|TRBD1|TRBV5-1|TRBJ2-2
CASSPGRGYTGELFF
TGCGCCAGCAGCCCGGGCAGGGGGTATACCGGGGAGCTGTTTTTT
>-|-|TRBV10-3|TRBJ2-7
CAISESTSPEQYF
TGTGCCATCAGTGAGTCCACGAGTCCCGAGCAGTACTTC
>-|-|TRBV4-1|TRBJ1-5
CASSQVVQDSNQPQHF
TGCGCCAGCAGCCAAGTTGTCCAGGATAGCAATCAGCCCCAGCATTTT
>-|-|TRBV28|TRBJ1-2
CASSSPSGVTAYTF
TGTGCCAGCAGTTCCCCCAGCGGGGTGACAGCCTACACCTTC
>-|-|TRBV14|TRBJ2-3
CASSQGWGRGTDTQYF
TGTGCCAGCAGCCAAGGATGGGGCAGGGGCACAGATACGCAGTATTTT
>once|-|TRBV19|TRBJ1-2
CASHPGSSYGYTF
TGTGCCAGCCATCCCGGGAGTAGCTATGGCTACACCTTC
>once|-|TRBV7-2|TRBJ2-3
CASSLTGRITDTQYF
TGTGCCAGCAGCTTAACAGGACGGATCACAGATACGCAGTATTTT
>-|-|TRBV7-3|TRBJ1-4
CASSAGPNEKLFF
TGTGCCAGCAGCGCGGGGCCTAATGAAAAACTGTTTTTT
>-|-|TRBV19|TRBJ1-3
CASSMARAGNTIYF
TGTGCCAGTAGTATGGCCAGGGCTGGAAACACCATATATTTT
>-|-|TRBV25-1|TRBJ1-1
CASSPGHREAFF
TGTGCCAGCAGCCCGGGACACCGAGAAGCTTTCTTT
>-|-|TRBV12-5|TRBJ1-2
CASGLSTVFYGYTF
TGTGCTAGTGGTTTGTCGACCGTTTTCTATGGCTACACCTTC
>-|-|TRBV7-9|TRBJ2-1
CASSYRSGRTYNEQFF
TGTGCCAGCAGCTACCGCTCGGGGCGGACCTACAATGAGCAGTTCTTC
>-|TRBD1|TRBV18|TRBJ2-7
CASSPRRTGGGEQYF
TGTGCCAGCTCCCCGAGGAGGACAGGGGGCGGCGAGCAGTACTTC
>-|TRBD1|TRBV7-2|TRBJ2-1
CASTRTGGYNEQFF
TGTGCCAGCACTAGGACAGGGGGGTACAATGAGCAGTTCTTC
>once|TRBD1|TRBV19|TRBJ2-7
CASSDRGRSYEQYF
TGTGCCAGTAGCGACAGGGGACGCTCCTACGAGCAGTACTTC
>-|TRBD1|TRBV6-1|TRBJ2-5
CASTLGTGLETQYF
TGTGCCAGCACCCTAGGGACAGGACTAGAGACCCAGTACTTC
>-|-|TRBV5-4|TRBJ2-5
CASSLGLAPETQYF
TGTGCCAGCAGCTTGGGCCTTGCCCCAGAGACCCAGTACTTC
>-|-|TRBV19|TRBJ2-2
CASSIGRGNTGELFF
TGTGCCAGTAGTATTGGCAGGGGTAACACCGGGGAGCTGTTTTTT
>-|TRBD1|TRBV28|TRBJ2-7
CATFGSGQGYEQYF
TGTGCCACCTTCGGGTCGGGACAGGGCTACGAGCAGTACTTC
>-|TRBD2|TRBV18|TRBJ2-3
CASSPLLTDRDSRGARTDTQYF
TGTGCCAGCTCACCACTTCTAACTGATCGGGACTCGCGGGGGGCACGCACAGATACGCAGTATTTT
>-|TRBD1|TRBV9|TRBJ1-2
CASSARQGSRYTF
TGTGCCAGCAGCGCTCGACAGGGAAGTCGGTACACCTTC
>-|-|TRBV27|TRBJ1-1
CASSRLGETEAFF
TGTGCCAGCAGTCGCCTGGGGGAAACTGAAGCTTTCTTT
>-|TRBD1|TRBV18|TRBJ1-3
CASSPRETGTGNTIYF
TGTGCCAGCTCACCACGGGAGACAGGGACGGGAAACACCATATATTTT
>-|-|TRBV19|TRBJ1-5
CASSIGDLGPWQPQHF
TGTGCCAGTAGTATAGGGGATTTGGGCCCGTGGCAGCCCCAGCATTTT
>-|-|TRBV7-6|TRBJ2-1
CASSPSTARGTGNEQFF
TGTGCCAGCAGCCCCTCGACAGCGAGAGGTACTGGCAATGAGCAGTTCTTC
>-|TRBD1|TRBV6-5|TRBJ2-7
CASSYSGGQLYEQYF
TGTGCCAGCAGTTACTCAGGGGGACAGCTCTACGAGCAGTACTTC
>-|-|TRBV11-3|TRBJ2-5
CASSPDYGETQYF
TGTGCCAGCAGCCCGGACTACGGAGAGACCCAGTACTTC
>-|-|TRBV11-2|TRBJ2-5
CASSRVVAVRQETQYF
TGTGCCAGCAGCCGCGTGGTGGCGGTACGCCAAGAGACCCAGTACTTC
>few|TRBD1|TRBV16|TRBJ1-6
CASSLGQGGSPLHF
TGTGCCAGCAGCCTGGGACAGGGCGGTTCACCCCTCCACTTT
>large|TRBD1|TRBV7-3|TRBJ1-1
CASSLQGAGTEAFF
TGTGCCAGCAGCTTACAGGGGGCAGGAACTGAAGCTTTCTTT
>few|-|TRBV7-9|TRBJ1-4
CASSGSNEKLFF
TGTGCCAGCAGTGGGAGTAATGAAAAACTGTTTTTT
>few|TRBD2|TRBV29-1|TRBJ2-3
CSVGGTSGSTDTQYF
TGCAGCGTTGGTGGGACTAGCGGGAGCACAGATACGCAGTATTTT
>few|TRBD1|TRBV30|TRBJ1-2
CAWRTGQNYGYTF
TGTGCCTGGAGGACGGGACAGAACTATGGCTACACCTTC
>-|-|TRBV7-9|TRBJ2-2
CASSSGQFANTGELFF
TGTGCCAGCAGCTCAGGACAGTTCGCGAACACCGGGGAGCTGTTTTTT
>-|-|TRBV2|TRBJ1-2
CASSGGQGYRDGYTF
TGTGCCAGCAGTGGAGGTCAGGGTTATCGGGATGGCTACACCTTC
>few|-|TRBV7-9|TRBJ1-1
CASSQGRENTEAFF
TGTGCCAGCAGTCAAGGGCGGGAGAACACTGAAGCTTTCTTT
>-|-|TRBV5-1|TRBJ1-2
CASSSPRLDSTNYGYTF
TGCGCCAGCAGCTCCCCCCGCCTCGACAGCACAAACTATGGCTACACCTTC
>-|TRBD2|TRBV5-1|TRBJ2-1
CASSLLASGSDEQFF
TGCGCCAGCAGCTTGTTGGCTAGCGGGAGTGATGAGCAGTTCTTC